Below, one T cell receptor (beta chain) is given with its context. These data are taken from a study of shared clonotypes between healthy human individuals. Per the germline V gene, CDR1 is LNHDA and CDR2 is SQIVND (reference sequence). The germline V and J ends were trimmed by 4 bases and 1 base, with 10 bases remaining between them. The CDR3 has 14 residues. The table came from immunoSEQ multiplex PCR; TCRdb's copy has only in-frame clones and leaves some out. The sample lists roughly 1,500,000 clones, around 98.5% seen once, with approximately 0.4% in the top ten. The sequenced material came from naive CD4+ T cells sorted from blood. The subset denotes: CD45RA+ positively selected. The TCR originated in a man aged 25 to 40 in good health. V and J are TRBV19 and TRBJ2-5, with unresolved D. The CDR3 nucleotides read TGTGCCAGTAGTAACGGAGCCTTCCAAGAGACCCAGTACTTC. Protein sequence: CASSNGAFQETQYF.